These 16 T cell receptor beta chains originate from one sample sequenced in a study of identical twins. MiXCR, run by TCRdb on the 5' RACE reads, gives a single entry per CDR3 protein. The repertoire holds 450,000 or so distinct CDR3 sequences, with around a sixth as singletons. Material for sequencing was naive T cells sorted from blood. The receptors were sampled from a man in his fifties or sixties in good health.

This clonotype was counted a few times. This chain connects TRBV7-2 to TRBJ2-1; TRBD2 matches at 14 bases. The germline CDR1 and CDR2 sequences are SGHTA and FQGNSA. The CDR3 consists of 17 residues. V gave up 3 bases and J gave up 6 bases; unmatched junction bases: 7. Here the CDR3 reads CASSFRGLAGVGNEQFF. The DNA for the CDR3 is TGTGCCAGCAGCTTTCGGGGACTAGCGGGAGTAGGCAATGAGCAGTTCTTC.

The sample holds many counts of this clonotype. The DNA of the CDR3 is TGCAGCGTTGAGGGACATAGGAACACTGAAGCTTTCTTT. Encoded protein: CSVEGHRNTEAFF. The V and J genes are TRBV29-1 and TRBJ1-1; D is perhaps TRBD1 (6 bases). This CDR3 spans 13 amino acids. Deletions cut 3 bases from V and 1 base from J, with 9 bases between. CDR1 and CDR2 from the germline V gene are SQVTM and ANQGSEA.

The V gene is TRBV20-1, the J gene TRBJ1-2; D ambiguous. Trimming removed 1 base at V and 8 bases at J, with 32 bases between. The CDR3 covers 19 residues. Germline CDR1 reads DFQATT; CDR2 reads SNEGSKA (reference sequence). CDR3 sequence reads: CSARGQDLSNRTFPAGYTF. In DNA, the CDR3 is TGCAGTGCTAGAGGGCAAGATTTATCCAATCGGACTTTTCCTGCAGGCTACACCTTC.

This clonotype was counted only a few times. J is TRBJ2-1 and V is TRBV6-5; no reliable D call. The CDR3 sequence is 15 residues long. Trimming stripped 2 bases from V and 5 bases from J, with 13 bases between. Germline-derived CDR1 and CDR2 are MNHEY and SVGAGI. The CDR3 loop reads CASSYAGRTDNEQFF. DNA of the CDR3: TGTGCCAGCAGTTACGCTGGGCGAACCGACAATGAGCAGTTCTTC.

This clonotype was seen repeatedly, ten times or more. The chain's CDR3 is CSGREPPTYNEQFF. In nucleotides, the CDR3 is TGCAGTGGGCGGGAACCGCCAACGTACAATGAGCAGTTCTTC. The chain combines TRBV20-1 with TRBJ2-1; possible D gene TRBD2, 6 bases. Germline lookup yields CDR1 DFQATT and CDR2 SNEGSKA (reference sequence). V lost 7 bases to trimming and J lost 4 bases, with 17 bases between them. The CDR3 loop spans 14 amino acids.

This clonotype was detected a few times. V and J are TRBV7-2 and TRBJ2-7; no clear D gene. Germline V gives CDR1 SGHTA, CDR2 FQGNSA. CDR3 length: 14 amino acids. V was pared by 1 base and J by 2 bases, with 9 bases between. In DNA, the CDR3 is TGTGCCAGCAGCTTAGTCGCCAGTCCCTACGAGCAGTACTTC. Its translation is CASSLVASPYEQYF.

This clonotype was picked up many times. CDR3 loop: CASSQERTVSYEQYF. CDR3 nucleotides: TGCGCCAGCAGCCAAGAGCGAACCGTCTCCTACGAGCAGTACTTC. This chain connects TRBV4-1 to TRBJ2-7; no clear D gene. CDR3 length equals 15 residues. The germline gives CDR1 MGHRA, CDR2 YSYEKL. The germline V and J ends were trimmed by 0 bases and 0 bases, with 9 bases remaining between them.

This clonotype was seen only a few times. The rearrangement joins TRBV6-1 to TRBJ1-1, with D hard to call. This CDR3 comprises 11 residues. CDR1 MNHNS and CDR2 SASEGT come from the germline V gene. The V end was cut by 0 bases, the J end by 7 bases, with 3 bases between. This CDR3 is CASSEAVEAFF. The CDR3 DNA sequence: TGTGCCAGCAGTGAAGCGGTTGAAGCTTTCTTT.

This sequence joins TRBV20-1 and TRBJ2-1; 9 bases fit TRBD2. J lost 7 bases, V lost 3 bases, and 13 bases had no gene match. The CDR3 contains 16 residues. Germline CDR1 DFQATT, CDR2 SNEGSKA (reference sequence). CDR3 in DNA: TGCAGTGCTAGGCCCATAGCGGGAGCTTTGGTGAATGAGCAGTTCTTC. Amino acid sequence: CSARPIAGALVNEQFF.

The table lists this clonotype with a few counts. The chain is built from TRBV27 and TRBJ1-6; D is ambiguous. Germline lookup yields CDR1 MNHEY and CDR2 SMNVEV (reference sequence). The CDR3 totals 13 residues. V was trimmed by 4 bases and J by 7 bases, leaving 8 bases between them. The CDR3 sequence is CASSYAGNSPLHF. CDR3 DNA sequence: TGTGCCAGCAGTTATGCCGGCAATTCACCCCTCCACTTT.

The chain carries TRBV15 and TRBJ2-7; tentatively, D is TRBD2 (5 bases). CDR1 is LNHNV, CDR2 YYDKDF, per germline (reference sequence). Trimming stripped 4 bases from V and 4 bases from J, with 17 bases between. The CDR3 is made up of 15 amino acids. CDR3 DNA: TGTGCCACCAGCATCCGGGGAGAAATATCTTACGAGCAGTACTTC. Its protein product is CATSIRGEISYEQYF.

This clonotype has just a few counts. This chain joins TRBV5-1 and TRBJ1-1; tentatively, D is TRBD1 (6 bases). The CDR3 is made up of 15 amino acids. Trimming cost V 6 bases and J 0 bases, with 15 bases left between them. Germline lookup yields CDR1 SGHRS and CDR2 YFSETQ. This chain's CDR3 is CASTKGESLNTEAFF. The CDR3 DNA reads TGCGCCAGCACGAAGGGGGAGAGTTTGAACACTGAAGCTTTCTTT.

This clonotype was detected only a few times. The chain carries TRBV3-1 and TRBJ2-7; D is ambiguous. The CDR3 covers 12 residues. Deletions cut 4 bases from V and 4 bases from J, with 8 bases between. Germline V lookup: CDR1 LGHDT, CDR2 YNNKEL (reference sequence). CDR3 residues: CASSPRRYEQYF. The CDR3 nucleotides are TGTGCCAGCAGCCCCAGAAGGTACGAGCAGTACTTC.

This rearrangement joins TRBV15 to TRBJ2-6; D is ambiguous. CDR3 length: 16 residues. Trimming shortened V by 0 bases and J by 0 bases, and 6 bases separated the two germline ends. The V gene's germline CDR1 is LNHNV and CDR2 YYDKDF (reference sequence). As DNA, the CDR3 is TGTGCCACCAGCAGAGACCCCTTCTCTGGGGCCAACGTCCTGACTTTC. Its protein is CATSRDPFSGANVLTF.

This clonotype showed up just once. The CDR3 sequence: CSVGRTGSGEQFF. The CDR3 region has the DNA TGCAGCGTTGGAAGGACAGGCAGTGGTGAGCAGTTCTTC. This sequence joins TRBV29-1 and TRBJ2-1; 7 bases fit TRBD1. Germline loops: CDR1 SQVTM, CDR2 ANQGSEA. The V and J ends lost 4 bases and 9 bases, in that order; junction bases with no gene match: 9. The CDR3 sequence is 13 residues long.

This clonotype was observed a handful of times. The chain carries TRBV4-1 and TRBJ1-1; D uncertain. The germline V and J ends were trimmed by 2 bases and 11 bases, with 24 bases remaining between them. Germline V gene sequence: CDR1 MGHRA, CDR2 YSYEKL. The CDR3 totals 16 residues. CDR3 region: CASSQFGVEKKVGAFF. In DNA form, the CDR3 reads TGCGCCAGCAGCCAATTCGGGGTGGAGAAAAAGGTGGGGGCTTTCTTT.